The TCR beta chain described here comes from a study of blood T cell repertoires in COVID-19. About the study: Samples of COVID-19 (acute and convalescent) were obtained from the United States, Italy and Spain.

Trimming stripped 3 bases from V and 3 bases from J, with 9 bases between. The CDR3 has 13 amino acids. In germline, CDR1 is SQVTM, CDR2 ANQGSEA. The repertoire was sequenced with immunoSEQ multiplex PCR; TCRdb's copy has only in-frame clones and lacks some. The sample carries about 300,000 clones, about 91% recorded once. This TCR came from a woman aged 25 to 39 who had recovered from COVID-19. Specimen: peripheral blood. The rearrangement links TRBV29-1 to TRBJ2-1; the D is unclear. DNA for the CDR3: TGCAGCGTTGAGATGACACACTACAATGAGCAGTTCTTC. It specifies CSVEMTHYNEQFF.